This entry is about one T cell receptor beta chain. Authors' methods: Nucleated cell number was recorded as an estimate derived from reference gene primer amplification. This table comes from immunoSEQ multiplex PCR, and its TCRdb copy is limited to in-frame clones, with some not included. D and trimming come from the DNA, and the V and J calls and clone size come from that table. This table has around 240,000 clones, around 85% appearing once. The data stem from a study of blood T cell repertoires in COVID-19. The overall study: Some COVID-19 samples were acute and others convalescent; all came from the United States, Italy and Spain. PBMCs, B-cell-depleted T cells, or T cells were the source of the cDNA or gDNA that made up the material.

CDR3 length: 17 residues. V was clipped by 2 bases and J by 4 bases; unmatched bases: 11. CDR1 is MNHEY, CDR2 SMNVEV, per germline (reference sequence). The receptor was isolated from a woman in her thirties who had recovered from COVID-19. The chain recombines TRBV27 with TRBJ2-1; 7 nucleotides agree with TRBD1. The sequencing input was peripheral blood. The CDR3 DNA follows: TGTGCCAGCAGTTTAGGGTTAAGACAGGGCCGTTACAATGAGCAGTTCTTC. Translated: CASSLGLRQGRYNEQFF.